The rows below give T cell receptor beta chains drawn from one sample of a study of neurological immune-mediated disorders. TCRdb passed the 5' RACE reads through MiXCR, listing each CDR3 protein once. The sample has about 66,000 distinct CDR3 sequences, 4.5% to 5.5% seen once. Sequenced sample: PBMCs. These receptors were taken from a man aged 30 to 45 with multiple sclerosis. CDR3s include the opening cysteine and the closing phenylalanine or tryptophan. Fields, in order: D gene, CDR3 length, J gene, clone size, V gene, CDR3 protein, CDR3 DNA. The D gene is left open where the match is weak. The size field is filled for only some rows; it gives once, few, many or a size class.

>NA|15|TRBJ2-3|many|TRBV6-2/TRBV6-3
CASSPTRPAEDTQYF
TGTGCCAGCAGCCCAACACGGCCAGCGGAAGATACGCAGTATTTT
>NA|13|TRBJ1-5|many|TRBV28
CASSQQEDQPQHF
TGTGCCAGCAGTCAGCAGGAAGATCAGCCCCAGCATTTT
>TRBD1|14|TRBJ2-7|many|TRBV12-5
CASAFDRGFYEQYF
TGTGCTAGTGCCTTTGACAGGGGGTTCTACGAGCAGTACTTC
>NA|15|TRBJ1-1|many|TRBV6-6
CASSYGRGGGTEAFF
TGTGCCAGCAGTTACGGGCGGGGAGGAGGCACTGAAGCTTTCTTT
>NA|13|TRBJ2-4|many|TRBV27
CASRDLGENIQYF
TGTGCCAGCAGAGACCTGGGGGAAAACATTCAGTACTTC
>TRBD1|14|TRBJ2-5|many|TRBV27
CASSQRTGEETQYF
TGTGCCAGCAGTCAACGGACAGGGGAAGAGACCCAGTACTTC
>TRBD2|12|TRBJ2-1|NA|TRBV7-2
CASSLSRGSQFF
TGTGCCAGCAGCTTATCGCGGGGGTCACAGTTCTTC
>NA|13|TRBJ1-1|few|TRBV5-1
CASSFASNTEAFF
TGCGCCAGCAGCTTCGCCTCGAACACTGAAGCTTTCTTT
>NA|17|TRBJ2-1|many|TRBV5-1
CASSARLGIQSYNEQFF
TGCGCCAGCAGCGCGAGGTTGGGTATACAGTCCTACAATGAGCAGTTCTTC
>NA|13|TRBJ2-1|many|TRBV5-6
CASSLAPAREQFF
TGTGCCAGCAGCTTGGCCCCCGCCCGTGAGCAGTTCTTC
>NA|13|TRBJ1-1|many|TRBV6-2/TRBV6-3
CASSFDGNTEAFF
TGTGCCAGCAGTTTTGACGGGAACACTGAAGCTTTCTTT
>NA|14|TRBJ1-6|many|TRBV10-3
CAISSGTRNSPLHF
TGTGCCATCAGCTCCGGGACACGTAATTCACCCCTCCACTTT